These T cell receptor beta chains were read from a single sample in a study of CD8+ T cells in alopecia areata. The assay was immunoSEQ multiplex PCR, and TCRdb's table has in-frame clones only and misses some. Of around 150,000 clones in the sample, 62% were seen once. The sequenced sample consisted of CD8+ T cells sorted from blood. These receptor sequences come from a human donor in good health. CDR3s include the opening cysteine and the closing phenylalanine or tryptophan. D genes are given only for firm matches. Where a row states a size, it is once, few, many or the class of an expanded clone; other rows omit it.

abundance	v_gene	j_gene	d_gene	CDR3aa	CDR3nt
.	TRBV5-1	TRBJ2-7	TRBD1	CASSLGDSSYEQYF	TGCGCCAGCAGCTTGGGGGACAGCTCCTACGAGCAGTACTTC
.	TRBV29-1	TRBJ2-2	.	CSVFSTKQPGELFF	TGCAGCGTTTTTTCTACAAAGCAGCCCGGGGAGCTGTTTTTT
.	TRBV27	TRBJ1-1	TRBD1	CASSPYAFSGQGWTEAFF	TGTGCCAGCAGCCCCTACGCCTTTAGTGGACAGGGATGGACTGAAGCTTTCTTT
.	TRBV6-1	TRBJ1-2	.	CASSEFHRTTNYGYTF	TGTGCCAGCAGTGAATTTCATAGGACGACTAACTATGGCTACACCTTC
few	TRBV28	TRBJ1-1	.	CAIRGFSGSNTEAFF	TGTGCCATCCGAGGATTCTCGGGCAGCAACACTGAAGCTTTCTTT
few	TRBV27	TRBJ2-1	.	CASSLSQNNEQFF	TGTGCCAGCAGTTTAAGTCAGAACAATGAGCAGTTCTTC
.	TRBV29-1	TRBJ2-1	TRBD2	CSVERGLDINEQFF	TGCAGCGTTGAAAGAGGACTAGATATTAATGAGCAGTTCTTC
once	TRBV30	TRBJ1-2	.	CAWRGYGYTF	TGTGCCTGGAGGGGATATGGCTACACCTTC
.	TRBV9	TRBJ2-1	.	CASSEGGGPGNEQFF	TGTGCCAGCAGCGAGGGAGGGGGTCCTGGCAATGAGCAGTTCTTC
.	TRBV11-2	TRBJ2-2	.	CASLSRGAEPGELFF	TGTGCCAGCCTTTCGAGGGGCGCGGAACCCGGGGAGCTGTTTTTT
.	TRBV5-6	TRBJ1-5	.	CASSLQGYQPQHF	TGTGCCAGCAGCTTGCAGGGATATCAGCCCCAGCATTTT
.	TRBV29-1	TRBJ2-2	.	CSVQGGNTGELFF	TGCAGCGTCCAAGGGGGGAACACCGGGGAGCTGTTTTTT
.	TRBV11-2	TRBJ2-5	.	CASSLVATQETQYF	TGTGCCAGCAGCTTAGTTGCGACCCAAGAGACCCAGTACTTC
.	TRBV9	TRBJ2-7	.	CASSPGQRSYEQYF	TGTGCCAGCAGCCCGGGACAACGCTCCTACGAGCAGTACTTC
.	TRBV7-9	TRBJ2-3	.	CASSLAKEPRTDTQYF	TGTGCCAGCAGCTTAGCGAAAGAGCCCCGGACGGATACGCAGTATTTT
.	TRBV27	TRBJ1-1	.	CASSPGSTEAFF	TGTGCCAGCAGTCCCGGTAGCACTGAAGCTTTCTTT
.	TRBV9	TRBJ2-1	.	CASSVAGVRNEQFF	TGTGCCAGCAGCGTAGCGGGAGTCCGGAATGAGCAGTTCTTC
once	TRBV6-5	TRBJ1-1	.	CASSYVFEAFF	TGTGCCAGCAGTTACGTTTTTGAAGCTTTCTTT
.	TRBV27	TRBJ1-3	.	CASKDSVGNTIYF	TGTGCCAGCAAGGACAGCGTCGGAAACACCATATATTTT
few	TRBV27	TRBJ2-1	.	CASSPPLGEQFF	TGTGCCAGCAGTCCCCCACTGGGTGAGCAGTTCTTC
.	TRBV11-2	TRBJ2-5	.	CASSLVMGGDQETQYF	TGTGCCAGCAGCTTAGTGATGGGGGGAGACCAAGAGACCCAGTACTTC
.	TRBV7-9	TRBJ2-1	.	CASSLGNEQFF	TGTGCCAGCAGTCTCGGTAATGAGCAGTTCTTC
.	TRBV27	TRBJ1-1	.	CASMHGTPFTEAFF	TGTGCCAGCATGCACGGGACCCCGTTCACTGAAGCTTTCTTT
.	TRBV5-8	TRBJ2-5	.	CASSLTSTIRETQYF	TGTGCCAGCAGCTTAACTAGTACTATACGAGAGACCCAGTACTTC
.	TRBV1	TRBJ2-7	.	CTSSQDSSGDAYEQYF	TGCACCAGCAGCCAAGATTCCAGCGGGGACGCCTACGAGCAGTACTTC
.	TRBV7-9	TRBJ2-7	TRBD1	CASSLARDSRNLEQYF	TGTGCCAGCAGCTTAGCCAGGGACAGCAGAAATCTGGAGCAGTACTTC
.	TRBV7-9	TRBJ2-2	.	CASSLESDYTGELFF	TGTGCCAGCAGCTTAGAGTCCGATTACACCGGGGAGCTGTTTTTT
.	TRBV2	TRBJ2-7	TRBD1	CASTPGQGASWYEQYF	TGTGCCAGCACCCCCGGACAGGGCGCTAGCTGGTACGAGCAGTACTTC
.	TRBV30	TRBJ1-5	.	CAWSHRNQPQHF	TGTGCCTGGAGTCACCGTAATCAGCCCCAGCATTTT
.	TRBV28	TRBJ1-4	.	CASSSRRYEKLFF	TGTGCCAGCAGTTCCAGGCGGTATGAAAAACTGTTTTTT
.	TRBV2	TRBJ2-1	.	CASTSAVDEQFF	TGTGCCAGCACTAGCGCGGTCGATGAGCAGTTCTTC
once	TRBV25-1	TRBJ2-7	.	CASSSGYEQYF	TGTGCCAGCAGTAGCGGCTACGAGCAGTACTTC
.	TRBV15	TRBJ1-5	.	CATSRSGVQPQHF	TGTGCCACCAGCAGATCCGGGGTCCAGCCCCAGCATTTT
few	TRBV29-1	TRBJ2-7	TRBD1	CSVETGTGAYEQYF	TGCAGCGTTGAAACCGGGACAGGGGCCTACGAGCAGTACTTC
few	TRBV2	TRBJ2-7	TRBD2	CATLAGGPSYEQYF	TGTGCCACTCTAGCGGGAGGGCCCTCCTACGAGCAGTACTTC
few	TRBV2	TRBJ2-1	.	CASGFRERESEQFF	TGTGCCAGCGGCTTTCGGGAGAGAGAGAGTGAGCAGTTCTTC
.	TRBV29-1	TRBJ2-3	.	CSVVRTDSDTQYF	TGCAGCGTTGTGCGGACGGACTCAGATACGCAGTATTTT
once	TRBV13	TRBJ2-7	TRBD1	CASSLGQGYFYEQYF	TGTGCCAGCAGCCTGGGACAGGGCTACTTCTACGAGCAGTACTTC
.	TRBV6-5	TRBJ1-2	.	CASSYSGQSYGYTF	TGTGCCAGCAGTTACTCCGGACAGTCCTATGGCTACACCTTC
.	TRBV29-1	TRBJ1-4	.	CSVGAGPEKLFF	TGCAGCGTTGGGGCAGGTCCTGAAAAACTGTTTTTT
.	TRBV5-4	TRBJ2-1	TRBD2	CASSLEGGRMDEQFF	TGTGCCAGCAGCTTGGAGGGAGGGCGAATGGATGAGCAGTTCTTC
.	TRBV9	TRBJ2-1	.	CASSASPGVNEQFF	TGTGCCAGCAGCGCCAGTCCAGGGGTCAATGAGCAGTTCTTC
.	TRBV6-6	TRBJ2-1	.	CATSGTLYNEQFF	TGTGCCACCTCCGGGACTCTCTACAATGAGCAGTTCTTC
.	TRBV6-1	TRBJ2-3	.	CASSEEVAFEDTQYF	TGTGCCAGCAGTGAAGAGGTAGCATTCGAGGATACGCAGTATTTT
.	TRBV27	TRBJ1-5	TRBD1	CASSIGTGVNQPQHF	TGTGCCAGCAGCATAGGGACAGGGGTCAATCAGCCCCAGCATTTT
few	TRBV27	TRBJ1-2	.	CASTSRGVPNYGYTF	TGTGCCAGCACATCTAGGGGGGTTCCTAACTATGGCTACACCTTC
.	TRBV27	TRBJ2-7	.	CASSLLTSYEQYF	TGTGCCAGCAGTTTACTAACTTCCTACGAGCAGTACTTC
.	TRBV28	TRBJ2-7	.	CASSLWTGAAAYEQYF	TGTGCCAGCAGTTTATGGACGGGGGCGGCAGCCTACGAGCAGTACTTC
.	TRBV29-1	TRBJ1-1	.	CSVEEGNTEAFF	TGCAGCGTTGAAGAGGGGAACACTGAAGCTTTCTTT
.	TRBV2	TRBJ2-1	.	CASRMRDTSYNEQFF	TGTGCCAGCAGGATGAGGGACACATCCTACAATGAGCAGTTCTTC
.	TRBV15	TRBJ2-2	.	CATLRGGDTGELFF	TGTGCCACTCTCAGGGGAGGGGACACCGGGGAGCTGTTTTTT
.	TRBV10-3	TRBJ2-3	TRBD2	CAISERLAGAGDTQYF	TGTGCCATCAGTGAGCGACTAGCGGGAGCGGGGGATACGCAGTATTTT
.	TRBV4-2	TRBJ1-3	.	CASSRRQGNTIYF	TGTGCCAGCAGCCGTCGGCAGGGAAACACCATATATTTT
.	TRBV29-1	TRBJ2-2	.	CSVEDDGENTGELFF	TGCAGCGTTGAAGATGATGGAGAAAACACCGGGGAGCTGTTTTTT
.	TRBV2	TRBJ2-4	TRBD1	CASKRAGGPLNIQYF	TGTGCCAGCAAACGGGCAGGGGGCCCGCTAAACATTCAGTACTTC
.	TRBV28	TRBJ2-7	.	CASRDPPYEQYF	TGTGCCAGCCGGGACCCACCCTACGAGCAGTACTTC
.	TRBV28	TRBJ2-7	.	CASTQPGPLEQYF	TGTGCCAGCACTCAGCCTGGCCCACTCGAGCAGTACTTC
.	TRBV4-1	TRBJ1-5	TRBD1	CASSIGQASNQPQHF	TGCGCCAGCAGCATTGGACAGGCAAGCAATCAGCCCCAGCATTTT
once	TRBV6-5	TRBJ2-2	.	CASGAGAIGTGELFF	TGTGCCAGCGGCGCGGGTGCAATTGGAACCGGGGAGCTGTTTTTT